This TCR beta chain was captured in a study of early T cells in non-severe SARS-CoV-2 infection (TCRdb year 2021). Broadly, across the study: Because TCR sequencing was done on bulk RNA from unsorted whole blood, the alpha and beta chains could not be paired.

This was a case-control study nested in a cohort of healthcare workers in London, UK, who had nasopharyngeal swab PCR tests and blood samples taken every week. Healthcare workers were recruited between 23 and 31 March 2020, during the week of the UK lockdown, and were followed weekly for up to about 16 weeks. Broader findings and caveats from the paper: Matching against VDJdb was skewed toward anti-spike CD8 responses, likely underestimated virus-specific expansions, and missed private and CD4 specificities.

Counted from cysteine to phenylalanine, this CDR3 has 14 amino acids. The sequence is cut down to CDR3 DNA, 42 bases in frame from base 1. V is shortened by 11 bases, J by 1 base, and the region joining them spans 15 bases. CDR1 and CDR2 are read off the germline V gene as MDHEN and SYDVKM. Library construction relied on 5' RACE. Sequencing was performed on a NextSeq 500. To correct for sequencing error and PCR bias, the TCR library protocol tagged individual cDNA molecules with unique molecular identifiers. TCR alpha and beta chains were both sequenced, and the abundances of alpha and beta sequences in each sample were closely correlated with each other. As for the original processing: Decombinator V4 was used to annotate TCR sequences for V gene, J gene and CDR3. TCRs were defined as expanded if a significant change between any two time points was detected under a Poisson model with p below 0.0001. TCR abundances were normalised to the total number of TCRs sequenced per sample and were expressed as counts per million. TRAV1-2 paired with TRAJ12, TRAJ20 or TRAJ33 defined MAIT TCRs, while TRAV10 paired with TRAJ18 defined iNKT TCRs. VDJdb, accessed on 1 November 2021, was searched for TCRs annotated for CMV, EBV and SARS-CoV-2, and TCRs annotated for more than one antigen were excluded. Starting from the raw public reads, TCRdb applied fastp trimming at Q25, assembled clones with MiXCR and retained in-frame beta chains. CDR3 protein duplicates are merged, each entry listing the most common genes and DNA. These V and J calls derive from TCRdb rather than the authors' analysis. Counted in this sample were some 9,500 distinct CDR3 sequences; around 4.8% of them appeared once. The ten largest clones add up to over 9.5% of the sample.

Ten or more counts support this clonotype. Its recognized antigen is unknown. It has no much larger one-base neighbor in the sample; base qualities were not kept. The chain was built from TRBV28 and TRBJ1-3; the D segment cannot be called with confidence. This clonotype was sampled from an adult who was a healthcare worker with PCR-confirmed SARS-CoV-2 infection or an uninfected control (not recorded which). The sequencing sample was made of whole blood. The DNA sequence is TGTGCCGCCTCCAATACTCGATCTGGAAACACCATATATTTT. Its protein product is CAASNTRSGNTIYF.